The clone carrying this TCR beta chain occurred a few times. Antigen: not known. This record comes from a study of T-cell memory formation after mild COVID-19. Whole-study findings and limits: Pre-infection memory held some responding clones, suggesting pre-existing cross-reactive T cells responded.

Via MiXCR, TCRdb re-called the 5' RACE reads, giving one row per CDR3 protein. The sample lists about 350,000 distinct CDR3 sequences; approximately 14% were seen once. Per the germline V gene, CDR1 is MDHEN and CDR2 is SYDVKM. The CDR3 contains 14 residues. The V segment lost 5 bases and the J segment 8 bases; nucleotides outside the gene matches: 5. The source material was PBMCs or a T cell subset sorted from them (not recorded which). The gene calls are TRBV28 and TRBJ1-4, with 10 positions matching TRBD1. This TCR was recovered from a man younger than 35 who had mild COVID-19 (a few samples of this study predate the infection). Cell type and time point are not known. The CDR3 DNA sequence: TGTGCCAGCAGTAGGGGACAGGGGAGCGAAAAACTGTTTTTT. It yields the protein CASSRGQGSEKLFF.